A selection of T cell receptor beta chains follows, all from one sample in a study of blood T cell repertoires in COVID-19. Here immunoSEQ multiplex PCR was the method, and the copy in TCRdb shows in-frame clones only, minus some. Of around 80,000 clones in the sample, about four fifths were seen once. The sample consisted of peripheral blood. The receptors here all came from a human donor in a cohort sampled during active COVID-19. The CDR3 runs from the conserved cysteine through the conserved F or W. A D gene is named only where the DNA matches it firmly. Rows give clone size only sometimes, using once, few, many, or a class for an expanded clone.

v_gene	j_gene	abundance	d_gene	CDR3nt	CDR3aa
TRBV3-1/TRBV3-2	TRBJ1-1	few	-	TGTGCCAGCAGCCTTGGGGGCCAAAACACTGAAGCTTTCTTT	CASSLGGQNTEAFF
TRBV11-2	TRBJ1-1	few	-	TGTGCCAGCAGCTTAGGGACCCGACAGATTACTATGAACACTGAAGCTTTCTTT	CASSLGTRQITMNTEAFF
TRBV29-1	TRBJ2-1	-	TRBD2	TGCAGCGGGGTAGGGGCGGGGGATGAGCAGTTCTTC	CSGVGAGDEQFF
TRBV5-4	TRBJ1-2	-	TRBD1	TGTGCCAGCAGCTTGGGGGGGACAGGGAGGAGGTATGGCTACACCTTC	CASSLGGTGRRYGYTF
TRBV5-1	TRBJ1-2	-	-	TGCGCCAGCAGCCCGGACACTTACTCTGGCTACACCTTC	CASSPDTYSGYTF
TRBV6-5	TRBJ1-5	-	-	TGTGCCAGCAGCCCGGGGTTCCCCAATCAGCCCCAGCATTTT	CASSPGFPNQPQHF
TRBV30	TRBJ2-7	-	-	TGTGCCTGGAGTGTACGGGGGAGCGGCTACTACGAGCAGTACTTC	CAWSVRGSGYYEQYF
TRBV7-2	TRBJ1-2	-	-	TGTGCCAGCAGCTTATTACGGGGGGGAGGCTATGGCTACACCTTC	CASSLLRGGGYGYTF
TRBV5-1	TRBJ2-5	-	-	TGCGCCAGCAGCTCGGTGGGAGGTGAGACCCAGTACTTC	CASSSVGGETQYF
TRBV2	TRBJ1-4	once	-	TGTGCCAGCAGTAGGACATCTTTTGCATCGGCAATCCTGGCGACTGAGGAACTGTTTTTT	CASSRTSFASAILATEELFF
TRBV19	TRBJ2-3	-	TRBD2	TGTGCCAGTAGTCCCAGACTAGCTGGCGGAGATACGCAGTATTTT	CASSPRLAGGDTQYF
TRBV7-3	TRBJ2-1	few	-	TGTGCCAGCAGCCCGATGTCAGGGGTTAATGAGCAGTTCTTC	CASSPMSGVNEQFF
TRBV19	TRBJ1-2	-	-	TGTGCCAGTAGTACGCCCACGGGGGGTGATGGCTACACCTTC	CASSTPTGGDGYTF
TRBV7-9	TRBJ1-6	-	-	TGTGCCAGCACGGGCCCAGGGGCGAGAAATTCACCCCTCCACTTT	CASTGPGARNSPLHF
TRBV6-5	TRBJ1-5	once	TRBD1	TGTGCCAGCAGCCTTACCAGGGGGCGAGAGCCCCAGCATTTT	CASSLTRGREPQHF
TRBV9	TRBJ2-2	once	TRBD2	TGTGCCAGCAAATTTCGAGCGGGGGGCACCGGGGAGCTGTTTTTT	CASKFRAGGTGELFF
TRBV13	TRBJ2-3	-	TRBD2	TGTGCCAGCAGCCTAGGACTAGCGGGGGTTCCAGATACGCAGTATTTT	CASSLGLAGVPDTQYF
TRBV9	TRBJ1-1	-	TRBD1	TGTGCCAGCAGCCCCCGACAGGGTACGAACACTGAAGCTTTCTTT	CASSPRQGTNTEAFF
TRBV4-1	TRBJ1-2	-	-	TGCGCCAGCAGCCAATACTTAGGGGCCAACACCTTC	CASSQYLGANTF
TRBV5-6	TRBJ2-1	-	-	TGTGCCAGCAGCTTGGCTCTGCAGTTTGAGTTCTTC	CASSLALQFEFF
TRBV7-3	TRBJ1-1	-	-	TGTGCCAGCTCCCTTTCCGGTGTGAACACTGAAGCTTTCTTT	CASSLSGVNTEAFF
TRBV4-2	TRBJ1-6	-	TRBD1	TGTGCCAGCAGCCTAGAGCACAGGGGCCTCCACTTT	CASSLEHRGLHF
TRBV7-6	TRBJ2-7	few	TRBD2	TGTGCCAGCAGCCGGAGCGGGGGTCCTTACGAGCAGTACTTC	CASSRSGGPYEQYF
TRBV27	TRBJ2-7	-	-	TGTGCCAGCTCCCCAGGTTCGGTTTACGAGCAGTACTTC	CASSPGSVYEQYF
TRBV5-1	TRBJ1-3	-	-	TGCGCCAGCAGCTCCAGGGGTTCTGGAAACACCATATATTTT	CASSSRGSGNTIYF
TRBV7-9	TRBJ2-5	-	TRBD1	TGTGCCAGCAGCTCGGACAGGGGAGAGACCCAGTACTTC	CASSSDRGETQYF
TRBV5-1	TRBJ2-3	-	-	TGCGCCAGCGCCCAGGGGAGTCTCACAGATACGCAGTATTTT	CASAQGSLTDTQYF
TRBV19	TRBJ1-2	-	TRBD1	TGTGCCAGTAGTTCCGGGACAGGGCTTGGCTATGGCTACACCTTC	CASSSGTGLGYGYTF
TRBV19	TRBJ2-1	-	TRBD2	TGTGCCAGTACCATGGGTAGCGGGGGGGACAAGGGCAATGAGCAGTTCTTC	CASTMGSGGDKGNEQFF
TRBV19	TRBJ2-3	-	-	TGTGCCAGTAGTCTAGGCAGGGGACACACAGATACGCAGTATTTT	CASSLGRGHTDTQYF
TRBV27	TRBJ2-7	-	-	TGTGCCAGCAGTCTTCAACTCCGAGGCCTATACGAGCAGTACTTC	CASSLQLRGLYEQYF
TRBV2	TRBJ2-7	-	TRBD1	TGTGCCAGCCGTTCGGACAGGTCCATCTACGAGCAGTACTTC	CASRSDRSIYEQYF
TRBV6-5	TRBJ1-2	-	TRBD1	TGTGCCAGCGACAAGAGACAGGGAGGCTTTGGCTACACCTTC	CASDKRQGGFGYTF
TRBV7-8	TRBJ1-2	few	TRBD1	TGTGCCAGCAGCCTGGGCCAGGGGGCAGGCTACACCTTC	CASSLGQGAGYTF
TRBV20-1	TRBJ2-7	-	TRBD2	TGCAGTGCTTCTAGCGGCCACGAGCAGTACTTC	CSASSGHEQYF
TRBV6-1	TRBJ2-2	-	-	TGTGCCAGCAGTGAGGGGCACCGGGAGCTGTTTTTT	CASSEGHRELFF
TRBV18	TRBJ1-1	once	TRBD1	TGTGCCAGCTCACCAGGGACAGGGTATGGCACTGAAGCTTTCTTT	CASSPGTGYGTEAFF
TRBV5-1	TRBJ2-1	-	-	TGCGCCAGCAGGACAGATAACAATGAGCAGTTCTTC	CASRTDNNEQFF
TRBV9	TRBJ2-3	-	TRBD2	TGTGCCAGCAGCATCCGCACTAGCGGGGACACAGATACGCAGTATTTT	CASSIRTSGDTDTQYF
TRBV4-1	TRBJ2-7	-	TRBD2	TGCGCCAGCAGCCCGGGGAAGGGACTAGCGGGGTACGAGCAGTACTTC	CASSPGKGLAGYEQYF
TRBV29-1	TRBJ1-2	once	-	TGCAGCGTTGCAGGACTGGATCACTATGGCTACACCTTC	CSVAGLDHYGYTF
TRBV4-1	TRBJ2-4	few	TRBD1	TGCGCCAGCAGCCAACCGGGACAGCTGTTGTCACTAGCCAAAAACATTCAGTACTTC	CASSQPGQLLSLAKNIQYF
TRBV20-1	TRBJ2-3	-	-	TGCAGTGCTGTTCGGGGGAGCACGCAGTATTTT	CSAVRGSTQYF
TRBV30	TRBJ2-3	-	-	TGTGCCTGGAGTGGACAATCCACAGATACGCAGTATTTT	CAWSGQSTDTQYF
TRBV3-1/TRBV3-2	TRBJ2-2	-	TRBD1	TGTGCCAGCAGCCAAAGAGACAGGGCGAACACCGGGGAGCTGTTTTTT	CASSQRDRANTGELFF
TRBV2	TRBJ2-7	-	-	TGTGCCAGCAGGGAAGCTCTTGGGCGGCGGGTGAGGGAGCAGTACTTC	CASREALGRRVREQYF
TRBV27	TRBJ2-7	-	TRBD2	TGTGCCAGCAGACCTTTAGCGGGGTCGAGCTCCTACGAGCAGTACTTC	CASRPLAGSSSYEQYF
TRBV6-5	TRBJ2-7	once	TRBD2	TGTGCCAGCAGTCCACTAGCGGGGGGCCTGTACGAGCAGTACTTC	CASSPLAGGLYEQYF
TRBV28	TRBJ1-1	-	-	TGTGCCAGCAGCCCTACAGTTAACACTGAAGCTTTCTTT	CASSPTVNTEAFF
TRBV6-5	TRBJ1-3	-	-	TGTGCCAGCAGTTACAGGGAAGCGGCCTGGAACACCATATATTTT	CASSYREAAWNTIYF
TRBV3-1/TRBV3-2	TRBJ1-1	-	-	TGTGCCAGCAGCCAAGATAGTGGCGGGGGGGGAGCTTTCTTT	CASSQDSGGGGAFF
TRBV18	TRBJ1-2	-	TRBD1	TGTGCCAGCTCTCGAAACAGGGGGCAGAATAACTATGGCTACACCTTC	CASSRNRGQNNYGYTF
TRBV5-1	TRBJ2-2	few	-	TGCGCCAGCAGCTTGGCGGTCGGGTCCCCCGGGGAGCTGTTTTTT	CASSLAVGSPGELFF
TRBV6-5	TRBJ2-7	-	-	TGTGCCAGCAGACTGGGCCAGGGGCTTTACGAGCAGTACTTC	CASRLGQGLYEQYF
TRBV3-1/TRBV3-2	TRBJ1-2	-	TRBD1	TGTGCCAGCAGCCAAGCGACCGGGACAGGAGGCGGCTACACCTTC	CASSQATGTGGGYTF
TRBV25-1	TRBJ1-2	-	-	TGTGCCAGCAGTGTTCCAGGGTATAAGGGCTACACCTTC	CASSVPGYKGYTF